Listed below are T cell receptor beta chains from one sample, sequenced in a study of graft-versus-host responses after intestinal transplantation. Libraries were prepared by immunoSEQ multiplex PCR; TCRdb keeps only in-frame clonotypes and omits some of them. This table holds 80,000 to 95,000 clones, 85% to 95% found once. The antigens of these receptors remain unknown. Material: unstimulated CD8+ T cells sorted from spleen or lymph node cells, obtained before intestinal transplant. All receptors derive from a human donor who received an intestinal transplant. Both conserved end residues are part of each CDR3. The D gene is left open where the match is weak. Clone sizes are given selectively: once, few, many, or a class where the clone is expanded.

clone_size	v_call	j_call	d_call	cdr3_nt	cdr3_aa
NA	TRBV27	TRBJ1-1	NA	TGTGCCAGCACCGTATCGGGACCGCGGGGGAGGGCTTTCTTT	CASTVSGPRGRAFF
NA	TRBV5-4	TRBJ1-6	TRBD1	TGTGCCAGCAGCGAGGGACAGTTAAAGGTCTTT	CASSEGQLKVF
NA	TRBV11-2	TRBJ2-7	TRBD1	TGTGCCGGCAGCTTCGGACAGGGGGCCTACGAGCAGTACTTC	CAGSFGQGAYEQYF
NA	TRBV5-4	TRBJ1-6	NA	TGTGCCAGCAGCTTGGACAGCTCCTATAATTCACCCCTCCACTTT	CASSLDSSYNSPLHF
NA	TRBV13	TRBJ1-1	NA	TGTGCCAGCAGCCCCTATGCAGCGTATGAAGCTTTCTTT	CASSPYAAYEAFF
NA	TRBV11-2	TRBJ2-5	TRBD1	TGTGCCAGCAGTCGCAAACAGGGGGGACAAGAGACCCAGTACTTC	CASSRKQGGQETQYF
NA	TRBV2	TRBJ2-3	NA	TGTGCCAATTCCGGGGGTCTCACAGATACGCAGTATTTT	CANSGGLTDTQYF
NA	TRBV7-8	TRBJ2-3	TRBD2	TGTGCCAGCATCACACCCGGACTAGCCTCAGATACGCAGTATTTT	CASITPGLASDTQYF
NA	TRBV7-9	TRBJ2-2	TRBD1	TGTGCCAGCAGCCACATAGACAGGGGGGGAACCGGGGAGCTGTTTTTT	CASSHIDRGGTGELFF
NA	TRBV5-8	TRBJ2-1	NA	TGTGCCAGCAGCCCGCTAGGGACTTACAATGAGCAGTTCTTC	CASSPLGTYNEQFF
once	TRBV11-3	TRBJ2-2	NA	TGTGCCAGCGAAGACAGGATTTACACCGGGGAGCTGTTTTTT	CASEDRIYTGELFF
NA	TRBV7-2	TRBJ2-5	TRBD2	TGTGCCAGCAGCAGACTAGCACTTGAGACCCAGTACTTC	CASSRLALETQYF
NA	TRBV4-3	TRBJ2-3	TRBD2	TGCGCCAGCAGCCAAGAAACTAGCGGGGGAACAGATACGCAGTATTTT	CASSQETSGGTDTQYF
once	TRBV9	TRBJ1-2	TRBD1	TGTGCCAGCAGCCCGGGGACAGGGGGCATGTATGGCTACACCTTC	CASSPGTGGMYGYTF
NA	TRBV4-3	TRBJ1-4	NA	TGCGCCAGCAGCCAAGATCGGGTTGTTGGGAGGGGCTTTGAAAAACTGTTTTTT	CASSQDRVVGRGFEKLFF
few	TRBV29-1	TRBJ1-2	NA	TGCAGCGTTGTGGAGGGCTATGGCTACACCTTC	CSVVEGYGYTF
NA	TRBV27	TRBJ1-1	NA	TGTGCCAGCAGTTTAGATGGGGCCAGGAAAGGTCCCGACACTGAAGCTTTCTTT	CASSLDGARKGPDTEAFF
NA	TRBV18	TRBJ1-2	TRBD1	TGTGCCAGCTCACCTGACAGGGTCTATGGCTACACCTTC	CASSPDRVYGYTF
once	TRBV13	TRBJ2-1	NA	TGTGCCAGCAGCTTAGAAGCGCAGGAGCAGTTCTTC	CASSLEAQEQFF
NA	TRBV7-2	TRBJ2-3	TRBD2	TGTGCCAGCAGCTTAGCCCCGGGGGGGGCCCTCCTTACGCAGTATTTT	CASSLAPGGALLTQYF
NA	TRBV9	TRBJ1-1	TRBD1	TGTGCCAGCAGCGAAAGACAGGGAAAGAGCACTGAAGCTTTCTTT	CASSERQGKSTEAFF
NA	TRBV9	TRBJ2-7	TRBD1	TGTGCCAGCAGCGTCGGGGCTGACAGGGACGAGCAGTACTTC	CASSVGADRDEQYF
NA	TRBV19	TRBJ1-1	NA	TGTGCCAGTAGTATGGGGGGAGGGTACACTGAAGCTTTCTTT	CASSMGGGYTEAFF
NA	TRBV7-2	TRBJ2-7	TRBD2	TGTGCCAGCAGCGATGTCGTAAGCGGGGGGGGGTACTTC	CASSDVVSGGGYF
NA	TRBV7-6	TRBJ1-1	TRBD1	TGTGCCAGCAGCTTGACAGGGGGCAACACTGAAGCTTTCTTT	CASSLTGGNTEAFF